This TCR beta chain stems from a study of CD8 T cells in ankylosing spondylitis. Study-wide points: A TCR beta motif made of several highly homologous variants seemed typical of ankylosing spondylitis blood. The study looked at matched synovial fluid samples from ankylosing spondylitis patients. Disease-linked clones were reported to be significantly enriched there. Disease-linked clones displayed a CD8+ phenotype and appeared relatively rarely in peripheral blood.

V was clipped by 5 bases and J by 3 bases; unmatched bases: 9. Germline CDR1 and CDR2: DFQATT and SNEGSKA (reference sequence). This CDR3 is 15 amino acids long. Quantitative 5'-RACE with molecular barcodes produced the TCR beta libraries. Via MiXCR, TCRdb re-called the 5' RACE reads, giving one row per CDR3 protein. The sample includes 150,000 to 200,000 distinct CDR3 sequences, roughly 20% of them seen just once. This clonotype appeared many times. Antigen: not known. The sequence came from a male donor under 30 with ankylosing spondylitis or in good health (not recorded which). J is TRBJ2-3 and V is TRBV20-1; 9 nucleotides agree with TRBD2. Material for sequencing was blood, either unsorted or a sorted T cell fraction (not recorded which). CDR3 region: CSAETGTSRTDTQYF. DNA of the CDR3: TGCAGTGCTGAGACCGGGACTAGCAGGACAGATACGCAGTATTTT.